This is a list of T cell receptor beta chains from one sample in a study of technical replicates of blood from several donors. Sequencing used immunoSEQ multiplex PCR; TCRdb keeps in-frame clones, though not all of them. The sample shows tens of thousands of clones, approximately 93% of them seen only once. The source material was T cells isolated from PBMCs. All receptors come from a human donor in good health. Both conserved end residues are part of each CDR3. The D gene is left open where the match is weak. Expanded clones get a size class; other rows say once, few or many, or leave the size out.

size | D | J | V | DNA | CDR3
- | - | TRBJ2-7 | TRBV27 | TGTGCCAGCAGTTTACGACTTACCAGCTACGAGCAGTACTTC | CASSLRLTSYEQYF
few | - | TRBJ1-1 | TRBV5-1 | TGCGCCAGCAGCTTGGATGCTGGCGCAGGGAAACCCACTGAAGCTTTCTTT | CASSLDAGAGKPTEAFF
- | - | TRBJ1-5 | TRBV5-8 | TGTGCCAGCAGCCCCGAGACAACAGGGAATCAGCCCCAGCATTTT | CASSPETTGNQPQHF
once | - | TRBJ1-4 | TRBV27 | TGTGCCAGCAGTTTAGGTCGGGTGGATGAAAAACTGTTTTTT | CASSLGRVDEKLFF
- | - | TRBJ2-5 | TRBV5-1 | TGCGCCAGCAGCTTGGGACGGACTCAAGAGACCCAGTACTTC | CASSLGRTQETQYF
- | - | TRBJ1-2 | TRBV30 | TGTGCCTGGAAAATTCCCGGACAAGTCTATGGCTACACCTTC | CAWKIPGQVYGYTF
- | TRBD1 | TRBJ2-5 | TRBV2 | TGTGCCAGCAGAGTGGGACAGACCCAAGAGACCCAGTACTTC | CASRVGQTQETQYF
- | - | TRBJ1-4 | TRBV19 | TGTGCCAGTAACATTGGTGCCTTTGATGAAAAACTGTTTTTT | CASNIGAFDEKLFF
- | - | TRBJ2-5 | TRBV2 | TGTGCCAGCAGGAGACTAGAGACCCAGTACTTC | CASRRLETQYF
- | TRBD2 | TRBJ2-7 | TRBV23-1 | TGCGCCAGCAGTCAAGTCGCGAACCGGACTAGCCCCTACTACGAGCAGTACTTC | CASSQVANRTSPYYEQYF
- | TRBD1 | TRBJ2-7 | TRBV4-1 | TGCGCCAGCAGCCCGTGGGATCTATGGCGGACAGGGTTTGAAGACGAGCAGTACTTC | CASSPWDLWRTGFEDEQYF
- | - | TRBJ2-3 | TRBV5-6 | TGTGCCAGCAGGATTGAGGGCTTCACAGATACGCAGTATTTT | CASRIEGFTDTQYF
- | TRBD1 | TRBJ2-7 | TRBV7-2 | TGTGCCAGCAGCTTAGCGCGACAGGGGATTTACGAGCAGTACTTC | CASSLARQGIYEQYF
- | - | TRBJ1-2 | TRBV7-8 | TGTGCCAGCAGCCTCTCGGGTTACAACTATGGCTACACCTTC | CASSLSGYNYGYTF
- | - | TRBJ1-1 | TRBV19 | TGTGCCAGTAGTAGTGGGGGGCGGGGGGTGAACACTGAAGCTTTCTTT | CASSSGGRGVNTEAFF
- | - | TRBJ2-7 | TRBV11-3 | TGTGCCAGCAGCTTCGCTCAGGGAAAGGCTTACGAGCAGTACTTC | CASSFAQGKAYEQYF
- | - | TRBJ1-1 | TRBV21-1 | TGTGCCAGCAGCACCCACAGGGAAGGTGAAGCTTTCTTT | CASSTHREGEAFF
- | - | TRBJ2-6 | TRBV7-6 | TGTGCCAGCAGCTTAGACCAGTCTGGGGCCAACGTCCTGACTTTC | CASSLDQSGANVLTF
- | - | TRBJ2-3 | TRBV19 | TGTGCCAGTACCGATGGAGGGACTCCATTTCGGGACACAGATACGCAGTATTTT | CASTDGGTPFRDTDTQYF
- | - | TRBJ2-7 | TRBV6-5 | TGTGCCAGCAGGCGTCAGGGGCTACCCTACGAGCAGTACTTC | CASRRQGLPYEQYF
once | - | TRBJ1-6 | TRBV6-1 | TGTGCCAGCAGCGCCAGAGCGTGGCACACACCCCTCCACTTT | CASSARAWHTPLHF
- | TRBD1 | TRBJ2-7 | TRBV5-1 | TGCGCCAGCAGCTTGGTAGGGACAGGCGTCGAGCAGTACTTC | CASSLVGTGVEQYF